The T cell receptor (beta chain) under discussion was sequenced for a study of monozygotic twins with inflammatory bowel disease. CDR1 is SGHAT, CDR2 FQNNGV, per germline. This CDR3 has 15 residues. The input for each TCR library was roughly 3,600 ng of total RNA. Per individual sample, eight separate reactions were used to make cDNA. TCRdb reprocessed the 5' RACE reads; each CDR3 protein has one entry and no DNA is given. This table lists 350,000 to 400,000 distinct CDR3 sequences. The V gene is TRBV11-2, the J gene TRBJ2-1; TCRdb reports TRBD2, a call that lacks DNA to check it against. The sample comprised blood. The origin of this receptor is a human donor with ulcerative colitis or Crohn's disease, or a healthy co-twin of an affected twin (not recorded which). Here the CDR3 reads CASSLSGGTYNEQFF.